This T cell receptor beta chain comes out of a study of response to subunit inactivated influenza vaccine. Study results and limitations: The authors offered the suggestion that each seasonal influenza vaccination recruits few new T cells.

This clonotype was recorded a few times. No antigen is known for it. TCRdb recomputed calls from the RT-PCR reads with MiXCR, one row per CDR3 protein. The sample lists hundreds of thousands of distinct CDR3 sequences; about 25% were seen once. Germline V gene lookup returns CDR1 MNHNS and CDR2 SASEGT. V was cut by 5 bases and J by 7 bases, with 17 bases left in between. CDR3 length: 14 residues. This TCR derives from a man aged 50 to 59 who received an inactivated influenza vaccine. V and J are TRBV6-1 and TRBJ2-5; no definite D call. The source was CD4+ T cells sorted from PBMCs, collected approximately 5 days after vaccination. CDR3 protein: CASSITWAEGTQYF. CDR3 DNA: TGTGCCAGCAGTATTACCTGGGCAGAAGGGACCCAGTACTTC.